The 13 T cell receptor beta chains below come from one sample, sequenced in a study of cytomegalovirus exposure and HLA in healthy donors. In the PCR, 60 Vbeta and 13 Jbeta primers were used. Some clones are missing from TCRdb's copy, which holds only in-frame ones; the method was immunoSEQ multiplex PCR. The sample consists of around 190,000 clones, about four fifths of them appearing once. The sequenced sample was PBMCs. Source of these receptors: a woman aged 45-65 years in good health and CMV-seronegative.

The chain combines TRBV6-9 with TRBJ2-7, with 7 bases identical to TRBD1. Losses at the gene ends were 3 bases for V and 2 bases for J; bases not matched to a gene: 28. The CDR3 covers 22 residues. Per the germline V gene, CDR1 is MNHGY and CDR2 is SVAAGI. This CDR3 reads CASSYKRADVDRRGALAYEQYF. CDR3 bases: TGTGCCAGCAGTTACAAAAGGGCCGACGTGGACAGGCGCGGAGCCCTAGCCTACGAGCAGTACTTC.

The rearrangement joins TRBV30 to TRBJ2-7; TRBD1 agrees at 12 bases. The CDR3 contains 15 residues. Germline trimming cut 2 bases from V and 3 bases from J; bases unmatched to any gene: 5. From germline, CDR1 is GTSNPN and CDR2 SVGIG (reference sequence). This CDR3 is CAWSRGQGAIYEQYF. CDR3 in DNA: TGTGCCTGGAGTAGGGGACAGGGGGCCATCTACGAGCAGTACTTC. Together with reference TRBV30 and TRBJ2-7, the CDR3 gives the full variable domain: SQTIHQWPATLVQPVGSPLSLECTVEGTSNPNLYWYRQAAGRGLQLLFYSVGIGQISSEVPQNLSASRPQDRQFILSSKKLLLSDSGFYLCAWSRGQGAIYEQYFGPGTRLTVT.

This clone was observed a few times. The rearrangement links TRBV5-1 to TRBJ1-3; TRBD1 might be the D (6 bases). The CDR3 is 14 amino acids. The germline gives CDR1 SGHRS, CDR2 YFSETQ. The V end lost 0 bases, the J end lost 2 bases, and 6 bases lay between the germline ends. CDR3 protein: CASSLDRAGNTIYF. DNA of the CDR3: TGCGCCAGCAGCTTGGACAGGGCTGGAAACACCATATATTTT.

The CDR3 loop is CANLPRTDTQYF. The CDR3 DNA follows: TGTGCTAACCTTCCACGGACAGATACGCAGTATTTT. The rearrangement joins TRBV27 to TRBJ2-3; D remains ambiguous. CDR1 is MNHEY, CDR2 SMNVEV, per germline (reference sequence). This CDR3 contains 12 residues.

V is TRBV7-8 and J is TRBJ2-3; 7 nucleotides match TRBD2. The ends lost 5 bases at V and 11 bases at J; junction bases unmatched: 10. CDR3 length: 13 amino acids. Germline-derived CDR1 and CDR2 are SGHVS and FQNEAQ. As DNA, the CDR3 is TGTGCCAGCAGCCGGGGGGACGCCCCGAGGCAGTATTTT. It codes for CASSRGDAPRQYF. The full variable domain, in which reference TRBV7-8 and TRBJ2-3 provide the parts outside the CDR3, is GAGVSQSPRYKVAKRGQDVALRCDPISGHVSLFWYQQALGQGPEFLTYFQNEAQLDKSGLPSDRFFAERPEGSVSTLKIQRTQQEDSAVYLCASSRGDAPRQYFGPGTRLTVL.

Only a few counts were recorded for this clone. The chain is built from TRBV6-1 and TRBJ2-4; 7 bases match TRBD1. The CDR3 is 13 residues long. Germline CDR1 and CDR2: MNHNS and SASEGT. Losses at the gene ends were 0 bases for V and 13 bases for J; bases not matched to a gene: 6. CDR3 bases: TGTGCCAGCAGTGAAGCCGAGGGGACAGAACAGTACTTC. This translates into CASSEAEGTEQYF.

The CDR3 DNA reads TGCGCCAGCAGCTTGGTGGAGGGACCGAGGGTTTTTGTCTTGGGGAACGAGCAGTACTTC. Translation: CASSLVEGPRVFVLGNEQYF. The rearrangement joins TRBV5-1 to TRBJ2-7; a weak D match, TRBD2 (6 bases). With 0 bases removed from V and 5 bases from J, the gap between germline ends came to 30 bases. The germline gives CDR1 SGHRS, CDR2 YFSETQ. The CDR3 spans 20 residues.

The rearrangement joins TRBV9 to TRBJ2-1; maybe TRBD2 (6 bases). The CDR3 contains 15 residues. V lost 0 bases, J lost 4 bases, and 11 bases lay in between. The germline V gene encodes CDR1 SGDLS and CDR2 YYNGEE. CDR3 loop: CASSVVGTAYNEQFF. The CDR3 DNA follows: TGTGCCAGCAGCGTAGTAGGGACTGCGTACAATGAGCAGTTCTTC.

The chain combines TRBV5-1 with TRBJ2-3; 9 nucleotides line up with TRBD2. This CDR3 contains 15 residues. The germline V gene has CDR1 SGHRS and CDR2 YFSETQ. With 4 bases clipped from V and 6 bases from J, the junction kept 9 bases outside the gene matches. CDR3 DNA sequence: TGCGCCAGCAGCCCTACCAGCGGGGGGCTGGATACGCAGTATTTT. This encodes CASSPTSGGLDTQYF. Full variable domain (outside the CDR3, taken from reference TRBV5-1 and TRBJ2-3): KAGVTQTPRYLIKTRGQQVTLSCSPISGHRSVSWYQQTPGQGLQFLFEYFSETQRNKGNFPGRFSGRQFSNSRSEMNVSTLELGDSALYLCASSPTSGGLDTQYFGPGTRLTVL.

The CDR3 reads CAQSGESTRPYEQYF. As DNA, the CDR3 is TGTGCCCAATCCGGGGAGAGTACTAGGCCCTACGAGCAGTACTTC. This chain connects TRBV12-2 to TRBJ2-7; the table gives TRBD2 as D, unverified against the DNA. TRBV12-2 is labeled a pseudogene. The CDR3 spans 15 residues.

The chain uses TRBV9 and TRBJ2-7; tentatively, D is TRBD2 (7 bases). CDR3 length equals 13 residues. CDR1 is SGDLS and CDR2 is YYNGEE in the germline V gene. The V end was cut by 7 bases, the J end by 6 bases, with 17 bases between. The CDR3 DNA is TGTGCCAGCTCGGTCGGCGGGGGCGGCGAGCAGTACTTC. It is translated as CASSVGGGGEQYF. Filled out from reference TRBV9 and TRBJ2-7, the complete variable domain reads DSGVTQTPKHLITATGQRVTLRCSPRSGDLSVYWYQQSLDQGLQFLIQYYNGEERAKGNILERFSAQQFPDLHSELNLSSLELGDSALYFCASSVGGGGEQYFGPGTRLTVT.

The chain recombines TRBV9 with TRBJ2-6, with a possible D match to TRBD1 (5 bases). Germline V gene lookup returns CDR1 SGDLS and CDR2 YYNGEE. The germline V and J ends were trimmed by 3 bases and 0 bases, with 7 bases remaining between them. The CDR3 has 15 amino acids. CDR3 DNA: TGTGCCAGCAGCGACAGGTCCTCTGGGGCCAACGTCCTGACTTTC. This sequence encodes CASSDRSSGANVLTF.

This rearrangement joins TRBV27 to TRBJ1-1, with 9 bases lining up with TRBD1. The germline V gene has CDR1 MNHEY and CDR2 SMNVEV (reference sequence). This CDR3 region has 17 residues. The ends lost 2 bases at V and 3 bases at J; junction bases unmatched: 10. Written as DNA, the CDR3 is TGTGCCAGCAGTTTAACGGGGACAGGGTATTTAGACACTGAAGCTTTCTTT. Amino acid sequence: CASSLTGTGYLDTEAFF.